A selection of T cell receptor beta chains follows, all from one sample in a study of cytomegalovirus exposure and HLA in healthy donors. The data were produced by immunoSEQ multiplex PCR, yet TCRdb's version contains in-frame clones alone and is incomplete. The clone table shows roughly 100,000 clones, with the ten largest holding approximately 3.5%. The specimen sequenced was PBMCs. These receptors came from a man in his forties in good health and CMV-seronegative. Each CDR3 is given with its conserved first and last residue.

J: TRBJ2-5
V: TRBV5-1
CDR3: CASSWRGGEETQYF

J: TRBJ2-7
V: TRBV19
CDR3: CASSRGRDRSSYEQYF

J: TRBJ1-4
V: TRBV28
CDR3: CASMTGSEKLFF

J: TRBJ2-1
V: TRBV5-1
CDR3: CASSARTSGTYNEQFF

J: TRBJ2-5
V: TRBV2
CDR3: CASSPTAGGARKTQYF

J: TRBJ2-5
V: TRBV28
CDR3: CASSLRGGETQYF

J: TRBJ1-5
V: TRBV7-6
CDR3: CASSLAPRGPQHF

J: TRBJ2-3
V: TRBV30
CDR3: CAWGPWGTDTQYF

J: TRBJ2-5
V: TRBV7-2
CDR3: CASSLGDRSQETQYF

J: TRBJ1-1
V: TRBV6-5
CDR3: CASSYSRMQNTEAFF

J: TRBJ2-1
V: TRBV7-6
CDR3: CASSRLRDSPVGEQFF

J: TRBJ2-4
V: TRBV15
CDR3: CATSQSGTGDDIGAKNIQYF

J: TRBJ1-1
V: TRBV19
CDR3: CASSMPGNTEAFF

J: TRBJ2-5
V: TRBV7-8
CDR3: CASSLPRRTGPVETQYF

J: TRBJ2-1
V: TRBV2
CDR3: CASSVGTSGYNEQFF

J: TRBJ2-1
V: TRBV15
CDR3: CATSTALGTSGSPATNEQFF

J: TRBJ2-4
V: TRBV7-8
CDR3: CASSQSRGLQNTQYF

J: TRBJ2-1
V: TRBV19
CDR3: CASSQAGVGSNEQFF

J: TRBJ2-7
V: TRBV27
CDR3: CASSSPTGYHEQYF

J: TRBJ2-3
V: TRBV5-1
CDR3: CASSLDGRTSTDTQYF